This TCR beta chain was identified during a study of T cells in localized non-small cell lung cancer. Notes on the study in general: Sequence data derive from only one tumor region, so heterogeneity remains possible. Adjacent lung had a median roughly 53 of the 100 largest tumor clones. Clonality peaked in uninvolved adjacent lung rather than tumor. An association was observed between higher blood T cell density and longer overall survival.

Assay used: immunoSEQ multiplex PCR; TCRdb lists only in-frame clones, some missing. The sample has roughly 30,000 clones, roughly 89% seen once. Trimming stripped 5 bases from V and 0 bases from J, with 10 bases between. Germline assignment: CDR1 SGHTA and CDR2 FQGTGA. There are 14 residues in the CDR3. A word on this clone: Its antigen is undetermined.

The clonotype comes from a female donor over 55 with stage I lung adenocarcinoma. This specimen consisted of peripheral blood, obtained before any cancer treatment. The chain carries TRBV7-3 and TRBJ2-5; D not resolved. The CDR3 DNA is TGTGCCAGCAGCCCGAGTGGGCACCAAGAGACCCAGTACTTC. Translating gives CASSPSGHQETQYF.